This T cell receptor (beta chain) was found in a study of CD8 T cells in ankylosing spondylitis. The CDR3 has 17 residues. CDR1 is SGHTA and CDR2 is FQGNSA in the germline V gene. Trimming shortened V by 3 bases and J by 0 bases, and 15 bases separated the two germline ends. Study-level results: About 8 highly homologous variants formed a TCR beta motif that appeared characteristic of ankylosing spondylitis blood.

This clonotype has a handful of counts. Its target is not known. TCRdb reanalysed the 5' RACE reads using MiXCR and keeps one entry per CDR3 protein. The repertoire consists of over 450,000 distinct CDR3 sequences, with roughly 13% occurring once and the leading ten covering about 6.5%. The chain uses TRBV7-2 and TRBJ2-1, with D perhaps matching TRBD2 (6 bases). The origin of this receptor is a male donor with ankylosing spondylitis. Sequencing used blood, either unsorted or a sorted T cell fraction (not recorded which). The CDR3 is CASSLGGASSSYNEQFF. CDR3 sequence (DNA): TGTGCCAGCAGCTTGGGCGGGGCGTCGAGCTCCTACAATGAGCAGTTCTTC. The variable domain in full, completed from reference TRBV7-2 and TRBJ2-1, reads GAGVSQSPSNKVTEKGKDVELRCDPISGHTALYWYRQSLGQGLEFLIYFQGNSAPDKSGLPSDRFSAERTGGSVSTLTIQRTQQEDSAVYLCASSLGGASSSYNEQFFGPGTRLTVL.